This T cell receptor beta chain stems from a study of T cell responses to AZD1222 COVID-19 vaccine. Study-level findings and limits: The study reported that nearly half of spike-specific TCRs target unmutated variant regions. Donors, mostly white British, included more females; clonal diversity was possibly underestimated. Following two doses of AZD1222, Spike-specific TCR breadth and depth rose. Seropositive status at baseline applied to only 6 or 7 AZD1222 recipients.

CDR1 is SEHNR, CDR2 FQNEAQ, per germline (reference sequence). Trimming cost V 5 bases and J 5 bases; bases outside gene matches: 8. This CDR3 comprises 14 residues. With regard to this clone: Its antigen is not identified.

Sequencing was performed with immunoSEQ multiplex PCR; in TCRdb, only in-frame clones are kept and a portion is missing. In the table there are around 120,000 clones, around 88% of which are singletons. The material sequenced was peripheral blood, taken on day 0 of AZD1222 vaccination. The TCR sequence derives from an adult in good health. The gene calls are TRBV7-9 and TRBJ1-1; 7 bases align to TRBD1. The CDR3 DNA reads as TGTGCCAGCAGCACCCAGACAGGGTTGACTGAAGCTTTCTTT. Its protein is CASSTQTGLTEAFF.